This T cell receptor beta chain was sequenced during a study of T cells in Graves' hyperthyroidism and ophthalmopathy. The CDR3 covers 15 residues. V lost 1 base, J lost 6 bases, and 7 bases stayed unmatched. Germline-derived CDR1 and CDR2 are DFQATT and SNEGSKA (reference sequence). A few counts support this clonotype. Amplified TCR beta CDR3 regions came from RNA transcripts. The HTBI primer set served for first-round RT-PCR of the TCR CDR3. TCRdb reanalysed the multiplex PCR reads using MiXCR and keeps one entry per CDR3 protein. The table shows around 690,000 distinct CDR3 sequences, with 20% to 25% occurring only once.

The chain combines TRBV20-1 with TRBJ2-2; 8 nucleotides align to TRBD1. Sequencing was carried out using blood. The source of this sequence is a man aged 25-45 years with Graves' ophthalmopathy. The CDR3 sequence: CSARGLTGGAGELFF. CDR3 nucleotide sequence: TGCAGTGCTAGAGGACTAACAGGGGGAGCCGGGGAGCTGTTTTTT.